This T cell receptor (beta chain) was sequenced for a study of OX40 agonist ivuxolimab in advanced cancers. Study-level information: Patients got intravenous ivuxolimab at 0.01 to 10 mg/kg every 2 weeks. Participants averaged approximately 65 years of age (range roughly 23 to 80) and were less than 85% male.

Study conclusions and caveats: Among some nonresponders, normalized T-cell clonal expansion was also low.

Germline V lookup: CDR1 SGHTA, CDR2 FQGNSA. The V and J ends lost 3 bases and 4 bases, in that order; junction bases with no gene match: 5. The CDR3 is 15 amino acids. Comment on this clone: Its antigen is still unknown.

Profiling relied on immunoSEQ multiplex PCR, and the TCRdb table lists in-frame clones only, not all of them. In the table there are about 130,000 clones, roughly 91% of which are singletons. Prior autoimmune disease or systemic immunosuppression barred patients. This TCR came from an adult with an advanced solid tumor such as melanoma, head and neck, liver or kidney cancer. This sequence joins TRBV7-2 and TRBJ2-2, with 7 bases aligning to TRBD2. The specimen comprised CD4+ or CD8+ T cells sorted from blood, sampled in a trial of the OX40 agonist ivuxolimab. This CDR3 reads CASSFIAGGTGELFF. The CDR3 bases are TGTGCCAGCAGCTTCATAGCGGGTGGCACCGGGGAGCTGTTTTTT.